A selection of T cell receptor beta chains follows, all from one sample in a study of blood T cell repertoires in COVID-19. Some clones are missing from TCRdb's copy, which holds only in-frame ones; the method was immunoSEQ multiplex PCR. This table has approximately 97,000 clones, about 87% appearing once. Material: peripheral blood. The receptors originated from a man aged 50 to 60 with active or convalescent COVID-19. The CDR3 runs from the conserved cysteine through the conserved F or W. A D gene is named only where the DNA matches it firmly. Not all rows give a size; the values are once, few, many and, for expanded clones, a class.

>NA|TRBV7-9|TRBJ1-1|TRBD1
CASGGQGATEAFF
TGTGCCAGCGGGGGACAGGGGGCCACTGAAGCTTTCTTT
>NA|TRBV10-3|TRBJ1-1|NA
CAISDRGGDTEAFF
TGTGCCATCAGTGATCGGGGCGGGGACACTGAAGCTTTCTTT
>NA|TRBV11-2|TRBJ2-7|TRBD2
CASSLVWTSGGAYEQYF
TGTGCCAGCAGCTTAGTGTGGACTAGCGGGGGGGCCTACGAGCAGTACTTC
>NA|TRBV7-2|TRBJ2-5|NA
CASSLLGLRETQYF
TGTGCCAGCAGCTTACTGGGACTCCGGGAGACCCAGTACTTC
>NA|TRBV4-1|TRBJ1-4|NA
CASSQIGGDPTIATNEKLFF
TGCGCCAGCAGTCAAATCGGCGGGGACCCTACTATTGCAACTAATGAAAAACTGTTTTTT
>NA|TRBV7-8|TRBJ2-5|NA
CASSLVDTQETQYF
TGTGCCAGCAGCTTAGTGGACACCCAAGAGACCCAGTACTTC
>once|TRBV5-1|TRBJ1-5|NA
CASSLASDQPQHF
TGCGCCAGCAGCCTTGCGTCGGATCAGCCCCAGCATTTT
>NA|TRBV25-1|TRBJ1-6|TRBD1
CASRGTGGTSYNSPLHF
TGTGCCAGCAGAGGGACAGGGGGCACCTCCTATAATTCACCCCTCCACTTT
>NA|TRBV9|TRBJ2-1|TRBD1
CASSPGQGINEGQFF
TGTGCCAGCAGCCCGGGACAGGGGATTAATGAAGGGCAGTTCTTC
>NA|TRBV28|TRBJ1-5|NA
CASSPPLGNQPQHF
TGTGCCAGCAGCCCCCCTTTAGGCAATCAGCCCCAGCATTTT
>NA|TRBV7-2|TRBJ2-3|NA
CASSLGAGAYTDTQYF
TGTGCCAGCAGCTTAGGGGCGGGGGCCTACACAGATACGCAGTATTTT
>NA|TRBV7-2|TRBJ2-1|NA
CASSLVYQGEQFF
TGTGCCAGCAGCTTAGTTTATCAGGGTGAGCAGTTCTTC
>NA|TRBV10-3|TRBJ2-7|TRBD1
CAIRRDRTYEQYF
TGTGCCATCAGAAGGGACAGAACCTACGAGCAGTACTTC
>NA|TRBV28|TRBJ2-2|TRBD1
CASSFEGGRGGELFF
TGTGCCAGCAGTTTTGAAGGGGGCCGGGGCGGGGAGCTGTTTTTT
>NA|TRBV2|TRBJ1-2|NA
CASKGLGPHGYTF
TGTGCCAGCAAGGGGTTGGGGCCTCATGGCTACACCTTC
>NA|TRBV7-7|TRBJ2-5|TRBD2
CASSLGLAGEETQYF
TGTGCCAGCAGCTTGGGACTAGCGGGGGAGGAGACCCAGTACTTC
>NA|TRBV7-9|TRBJ2-2|TRBD1
CASSSPPGTGDTGELFF
TGTGCCAGCAGCTCACCCCCCGGGACAGGGGACACCGGGGAGCTGTTTTTT
>NA|TRBV29-1|TRBJ2-3|NA
CSGARTNADTQYF
TGCAGCGGAGCTAGGACTAACGCAGATACGCAGTATTTT
>NA|TRBV18|TRBJ2-1|TRBD1
CASSPNSGTASNEQFF
TGTGCCAGCTCACCGAATTCCGGGACAGCGAGCAATGAGCAGTTCTTC
>NA|TRBV12-3/TRBV12-4|TRBJ2-5|NA
CASSSRVETQYF
TGTGCCAGCAGTTCCCGAGTTGAGACCCAGTACTTC
>NA|TRBV7-9|TRBJ2-1|NA
CASSLPTVTNEQFF
TGTGCCAGCAGCTTACCGACTGTTACTAATGAGCAGTTCTTC
>NA|TRBV24-1|TRBJ1-5|TRBD1
CATSDLGTENSNQPQHF
TGTGCCACCAGTGATTTGGGGACAGAAAATAGCAATCAGCCCCAGCATTTT
>NA|TRBV28|TRBJ2-5|NA
CASSLGGASQETQYF
TGTGCCAGCAGTCTAGGGGGGGCCTCGCAAGAGACCCAGTACTTC
>many|TRBV2|TRBJ1-6|NA
CASTSPGSDSPLHF
TGTGCCAGCACCTCTCCAGGTTCAGATTCACCCCTCCACTTT
>NA|TRBV7-8|TRBJ1-5|NA
CASSSAGNSNQPQHF
TGTGCCAGCAGCTCGGCGGGGAATAGCAATCAGCCCCAGCATTTT
>NA|TRBV28|TRBJ2-2|NA
CARPAGPTPGELFF
TGTGCCAGGCCGGCGGGACCAACACCAGGGGAGCTGTTTTTT
>once|TRBV29-1|TRBJ1-1|TRBD1
CSVQQGELAFF
TGCAGCGTTCAACAGGGGGAATTGGCTTTCTTT
>few|TRBV29-1|TRBJ1-1|NA
CSVEDIGGTEAFF
TGCAGCGTTGAAGATATAGGGGGCACTGAAGCTTTCTTT
>NA|TRBV7-9|TRBJ1-3|NA
CASSPGLQGNTIYF
TGTGCCAGCAGCCCGGGACTCCAAGGAAACACCATATATTTT
>NA|TRBV28|TRBJ1-2|NA
CASSSQGIGNGYTF
TGTGCCAGCAGTTCCCAGGGTATTGGTAATGGCTACACCTTC
>NA|TRBV15|TRBJ1-5|NA
CATSTAGANQPQHF
TGTGCCACCAGCACGGCGGGAGCCAATCAGCCCCAGCATTTT
>NA|TRBV27|TRBJ2-3|NA
CASSAPGRGDTQYF
TGTGCCAGCAGTGCCCCGGGCAGGGGAGATACGCAGTATTTT
>NA|TRBV2|TRBJ2-5|TRBD1
CASSRDSQNQETQYF
TGTGCCAGCAGTCGGGACAGCCAAAACCAAGAGACCCAGTACTTC
>NA|TRBV28|TRBJ2-3|TRBD2
CASSFGTSGGSTDTQYF
TGTGCCAGCAGTTTTGGGACTAGCGGGGGTAGCACAGATACGCAGTATTTT
>NA|TRBV2|TRBJ2-7|NA
CASKRETVTYEQYF
TGTGCCAGCAAGAGGGAGACGGTGACCTACGAGCAGTACTTC
>NA|TRBV5-1|TRBJ1-3|NA
CASSSQGSGNTIYF
TGCGCCAGCAGCTCGCAGGGTTCGGGAAACACCATATATTTT
>NA|TRBV13|TRBJ1-2|NA
CASSLKAGANYGYTF
TGTGCCAGCAGCTTAAAGGCCGGAGCTAACTATGGCTACACCTTC
>NA|TRBV4-3|TRBJ1-3|TRBD1
CASSQDTGESTGNTIYF
TGCGCCAGCAGCCAAGATACAGGGGAGAGCACTGGAAACACCATATATTTT
>NA|TRBV27|TRBJ1-6|TRBD1
CASSKNRGEPLHF
TGTGCCAGCAGTAAGAACAGGGGGGAACCCCTCCACTTT
>NA|TRBV28|TRBJ2-2|NA
CASSLSGAGELFF
TGTGCCAGCAGTTTGTCAGGGGCCGGGGAGCTGTTTTTT
>NA|TRBV13|TRBJ1-1|NA
CASSLRRTVLNTEAFF
TGTGCCAGCAGCTTAAGGAGGACAGTCCTTAACACTGAAGCTTTCTTT
>NA|TRBV27|TRBJ1-3|TRBD1
CASSLSGTGAWGNTIYF
TGTGCCAGCAGTTTGTCCGGGACAGGGGCTTGGGGAAACACCATATATTTT
>NA|TRBV3-1/TRBV3-2|TRBJ2-5|NA
CASSQNRGGETQYF
TGTGCCAGCAGCCAAAACAGGGGGGGGGAGACCCAGTACTTC
>NA|TRBV6-5|TRBJ1-4|TRBD1
CASSHGQGAEKLFF
TGTGCCAGCAGTCACGGACAGGGGGCTGAAAAACTGTTTTTT
>NA|TRBV5-5|TRBJ2-2|TRBD2
CASSLAATSGANTGELFF
TGTGCCAGCAGCTTGGCTGCGACTAGCGGGGCGAACACCGGGGAGCTGTTTTTT
>NA|TRBV24-1|TRBJ2-7|TRBD1
CAIGQGPYEQYF
TGTGCCATCGGACAGGGTCCCTACGAGCAGTACTTC
>NA|TRBV6-5|TRBJ1-1|TRBD1
CASITGQGFTEAFF
TGTGCCAGCATCACGGGACAGGGTTTCACTGAAGCTTTCTTT
>NA|TRBV7-8|TRBJ2-2|TRBD1
CASSTQGVNTGELFF
TGTGCCAGCAGCACTCAGGGGGTGAACACCGGGGAGCTGTTTTTT